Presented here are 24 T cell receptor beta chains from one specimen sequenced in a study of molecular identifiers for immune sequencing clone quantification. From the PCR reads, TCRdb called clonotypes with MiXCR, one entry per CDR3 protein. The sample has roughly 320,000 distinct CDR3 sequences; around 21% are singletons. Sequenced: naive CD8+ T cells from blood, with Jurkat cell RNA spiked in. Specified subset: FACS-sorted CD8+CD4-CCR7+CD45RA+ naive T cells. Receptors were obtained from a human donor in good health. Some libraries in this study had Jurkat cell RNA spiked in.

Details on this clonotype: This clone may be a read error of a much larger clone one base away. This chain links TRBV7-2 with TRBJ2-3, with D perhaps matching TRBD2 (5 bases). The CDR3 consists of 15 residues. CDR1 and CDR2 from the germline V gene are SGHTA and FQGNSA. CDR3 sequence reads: CASSETGPSGDTQCF. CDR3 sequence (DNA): TGTGCCAGCAGCGAGACCGGACCGAGCGGAGATACGCAGTGTTTT.

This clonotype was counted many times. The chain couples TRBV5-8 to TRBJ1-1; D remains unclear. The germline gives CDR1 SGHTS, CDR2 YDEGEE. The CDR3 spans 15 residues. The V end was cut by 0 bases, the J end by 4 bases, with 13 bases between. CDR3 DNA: TGTGCCAGCAGCTTGGAAGGCAGAGTAGGCACTGAAGCTTTCTTT. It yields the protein CASSLEGRVGTEAFF.

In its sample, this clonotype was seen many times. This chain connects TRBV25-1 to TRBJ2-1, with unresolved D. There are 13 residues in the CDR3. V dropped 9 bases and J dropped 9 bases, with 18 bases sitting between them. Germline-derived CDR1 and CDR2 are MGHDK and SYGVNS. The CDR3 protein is CASSRAQVAEQFF. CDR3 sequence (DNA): TGTGCCAGTAGTAGAGCGCAGGTCGCTGAGCAGTTCTTC.

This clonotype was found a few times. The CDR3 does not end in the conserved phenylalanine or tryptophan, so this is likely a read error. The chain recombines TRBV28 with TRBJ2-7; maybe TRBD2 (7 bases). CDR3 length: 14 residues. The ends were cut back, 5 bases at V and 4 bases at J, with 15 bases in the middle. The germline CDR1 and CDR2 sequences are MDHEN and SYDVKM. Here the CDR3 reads CASSPSRGGYEQYY. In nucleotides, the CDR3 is TGTGCCAGCAGTCCTTCCAGGGGAGGGTACGAGCAGTACTAC.

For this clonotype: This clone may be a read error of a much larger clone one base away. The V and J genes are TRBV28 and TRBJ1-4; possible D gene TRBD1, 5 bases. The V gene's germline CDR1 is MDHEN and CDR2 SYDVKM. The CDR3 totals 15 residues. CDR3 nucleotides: TGTGCCAGCAGTCCCGGGTCAGGGATTAATGAAAGACTGTTTTTT. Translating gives CASSPGSGINERLFF.

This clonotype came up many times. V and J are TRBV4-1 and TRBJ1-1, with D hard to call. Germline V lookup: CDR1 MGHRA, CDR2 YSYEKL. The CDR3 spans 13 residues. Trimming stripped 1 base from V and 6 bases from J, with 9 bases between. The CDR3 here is CASSQGGVAEAFF. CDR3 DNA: TGCGCCAGCAGCCAAGGCGGGGTGGCTGAAGCTTTCTTT.

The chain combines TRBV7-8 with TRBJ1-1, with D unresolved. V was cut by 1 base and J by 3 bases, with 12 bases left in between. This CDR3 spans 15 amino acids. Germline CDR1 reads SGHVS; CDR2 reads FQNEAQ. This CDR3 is CASSLGEAWDTEAFF. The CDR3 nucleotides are TGTGCCAGCAGCTTAGGAGAGGCCTGGGACACTGAAGCTTTCTTT.

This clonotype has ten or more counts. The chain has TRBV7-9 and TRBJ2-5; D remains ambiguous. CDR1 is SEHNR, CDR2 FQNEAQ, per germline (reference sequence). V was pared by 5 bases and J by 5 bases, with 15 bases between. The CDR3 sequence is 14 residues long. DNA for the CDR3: TGTGCCAGCAGCCCCTCCCCGACCGACGAGACCCAGTACTTC. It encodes CASSPSPTDETQYF. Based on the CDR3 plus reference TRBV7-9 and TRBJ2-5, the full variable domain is DTGVSQNPRHKITKRGQNVTFRCDPISEHNRLYWYRQTLGQGPEFLTYFQNEAQLEKSRLLSDRFSAERPKGSFSTLEIQRTEQGDSAMYLCASSPSPTDETQYFGPGTRLLVL.

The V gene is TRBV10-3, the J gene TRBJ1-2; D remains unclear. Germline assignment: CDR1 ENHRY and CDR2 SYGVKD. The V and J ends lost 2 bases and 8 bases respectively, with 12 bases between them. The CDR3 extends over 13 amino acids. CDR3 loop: CAISEPNGGGYTF. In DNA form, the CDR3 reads TGTGCCATCAGTGAGCCAAATGGTGGCGGCTACACCTTC.

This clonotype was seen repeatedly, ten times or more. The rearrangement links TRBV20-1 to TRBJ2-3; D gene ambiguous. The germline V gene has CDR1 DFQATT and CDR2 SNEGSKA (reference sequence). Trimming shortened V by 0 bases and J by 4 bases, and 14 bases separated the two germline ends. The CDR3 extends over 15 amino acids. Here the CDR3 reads CSARDFTRDPDTQYF. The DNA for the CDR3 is TGCAGTGCTAGAGATTTTACACGAGACCCAGATACGCAGTATTTT.

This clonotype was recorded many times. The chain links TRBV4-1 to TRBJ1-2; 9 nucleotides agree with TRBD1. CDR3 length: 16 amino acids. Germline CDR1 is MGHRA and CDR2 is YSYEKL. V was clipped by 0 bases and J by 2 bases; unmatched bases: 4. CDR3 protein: CASSQEPGQGNYGYTF. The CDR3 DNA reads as TGCGCCAGCAGCCAAGAACCGGGACAGGGCAACTATGGCTACACCTTC.

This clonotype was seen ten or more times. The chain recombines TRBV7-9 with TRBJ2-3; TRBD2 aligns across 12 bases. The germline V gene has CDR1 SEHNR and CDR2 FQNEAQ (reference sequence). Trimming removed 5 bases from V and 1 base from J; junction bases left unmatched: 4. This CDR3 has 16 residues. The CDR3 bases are TGTGCCAGCAGCGCTGGACTAGCGGGGCGCACAGATACGCAGTATTTT. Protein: CASSAGLAGRTDTQYF.

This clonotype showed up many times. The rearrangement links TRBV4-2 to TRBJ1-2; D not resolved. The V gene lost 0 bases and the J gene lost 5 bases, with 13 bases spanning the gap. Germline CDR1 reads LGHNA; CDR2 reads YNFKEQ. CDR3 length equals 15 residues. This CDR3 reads CASSQEMSGAYGYTF. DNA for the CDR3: TGTGCCAGCAGCCAAGAAATGTCAGGAGCTTATGGCTACACCTTC.

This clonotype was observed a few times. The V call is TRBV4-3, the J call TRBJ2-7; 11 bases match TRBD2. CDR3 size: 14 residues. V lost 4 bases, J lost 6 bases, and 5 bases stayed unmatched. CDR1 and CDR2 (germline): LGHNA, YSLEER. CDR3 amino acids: CASSRTTSGIEQYF. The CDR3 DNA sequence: TGCGCCAGCAGCCGTACGACTAGCGGGATCGAGCAGTACTTC.

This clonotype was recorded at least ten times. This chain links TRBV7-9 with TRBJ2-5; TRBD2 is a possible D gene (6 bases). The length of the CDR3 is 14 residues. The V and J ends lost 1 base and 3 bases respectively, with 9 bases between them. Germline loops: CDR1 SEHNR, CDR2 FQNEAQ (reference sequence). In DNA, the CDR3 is TGTGCCAGCAGCTTAGTAGGAGGGGAAGAGACCCAGTACTTC. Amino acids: CASSLVGGEETQYF. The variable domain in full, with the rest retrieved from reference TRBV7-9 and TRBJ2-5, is DTGVSQNPRHKITKRGQNVTFRCDPISEHNRLYWYRQTLGQGPEFLTYFQNEAQLEKSRLLSDRFSAERPKGSFSTLEIQRTEQGDSAMYLCASSLVGGEETQYFGPGTRLLVL.

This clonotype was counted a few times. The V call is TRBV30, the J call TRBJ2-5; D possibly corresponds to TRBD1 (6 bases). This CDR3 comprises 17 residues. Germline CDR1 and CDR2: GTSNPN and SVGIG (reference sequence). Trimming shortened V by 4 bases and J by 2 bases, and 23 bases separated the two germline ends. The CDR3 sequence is CAWNSGTPYSRQETQYF. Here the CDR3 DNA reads TGTGCCTGGAACTCCGGGACACCCTACAGTCGGCAAGAGACCCAGTACTTC.

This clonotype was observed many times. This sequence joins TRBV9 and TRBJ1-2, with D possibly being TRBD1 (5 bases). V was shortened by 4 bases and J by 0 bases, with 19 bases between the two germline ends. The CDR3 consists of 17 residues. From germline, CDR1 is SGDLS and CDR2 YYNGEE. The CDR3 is CASSTMTDGDANYGYTF. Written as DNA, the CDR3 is TGTGCCAGCAGCACCATGACAGACGGGGACGCTAACTATGGCTACACCTTC.

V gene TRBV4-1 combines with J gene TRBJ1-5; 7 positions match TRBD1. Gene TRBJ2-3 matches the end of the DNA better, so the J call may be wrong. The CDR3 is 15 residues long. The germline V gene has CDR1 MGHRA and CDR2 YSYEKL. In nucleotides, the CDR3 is TGCGCCAGCAGCCATGACTCAGGGGGTTATCAGCCCCAGTATTTT. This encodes CASSHDSGGYQPQYF.

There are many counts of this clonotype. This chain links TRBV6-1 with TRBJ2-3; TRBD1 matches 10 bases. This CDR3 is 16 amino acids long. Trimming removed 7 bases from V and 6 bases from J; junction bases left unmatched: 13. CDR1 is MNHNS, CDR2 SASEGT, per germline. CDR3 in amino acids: CASNPPGTGERDTQYF. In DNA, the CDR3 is TGTGCCAGCAATCCCCCGGGGACAGGGGAGAGGGATACGCAGTATTTT.

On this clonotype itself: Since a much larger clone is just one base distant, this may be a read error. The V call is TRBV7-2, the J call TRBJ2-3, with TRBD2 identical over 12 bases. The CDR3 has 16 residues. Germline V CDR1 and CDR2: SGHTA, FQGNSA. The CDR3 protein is CASSYLAGGPADAQYF. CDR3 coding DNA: TGTGCCAGCAGCTACCTAGCGGGAGGGCCGGCAGATGCGCAGTATTTT. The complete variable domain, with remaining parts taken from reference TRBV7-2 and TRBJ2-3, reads GAGVSQSPSNKVTEKGKDVELRCDPISGHTALYWYRQSLGQGLEFLIYFQGNSAPDKSGLPSDRFSAERTGGSVSTLTIQRTQQEDSAVYLCASSYLAGGPADAQYFGPGTRLTVL.

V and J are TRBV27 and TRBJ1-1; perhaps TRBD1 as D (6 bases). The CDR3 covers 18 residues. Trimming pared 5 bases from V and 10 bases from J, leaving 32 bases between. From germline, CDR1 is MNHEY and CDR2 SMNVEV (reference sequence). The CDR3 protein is CASSTHPARQDHGNGAFF. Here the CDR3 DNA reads TGTGCCAGCAGTACCCACCCTGCTCGACAGGACCACGGGAATGGAGCTTTCTTT.

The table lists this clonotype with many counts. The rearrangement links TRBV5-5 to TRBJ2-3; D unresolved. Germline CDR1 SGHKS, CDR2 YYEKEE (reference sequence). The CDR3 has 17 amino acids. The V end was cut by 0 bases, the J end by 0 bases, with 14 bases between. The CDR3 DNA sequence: TGTGCCAGCAGCTTGGTGTCTGGCAGAACTAGCACAGATACGCAGTATTTT. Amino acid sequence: CASSLVSGRTSTDTQYF.

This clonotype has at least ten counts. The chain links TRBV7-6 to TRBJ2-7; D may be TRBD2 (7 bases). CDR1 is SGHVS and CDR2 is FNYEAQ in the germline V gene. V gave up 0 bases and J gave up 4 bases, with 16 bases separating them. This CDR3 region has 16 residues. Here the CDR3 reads CASSLATVQGGYEQYF. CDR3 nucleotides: TGTGCCAGCAGCTTAGCGACAGTACAGGGAGGGTACGAGCAGTACTTC.

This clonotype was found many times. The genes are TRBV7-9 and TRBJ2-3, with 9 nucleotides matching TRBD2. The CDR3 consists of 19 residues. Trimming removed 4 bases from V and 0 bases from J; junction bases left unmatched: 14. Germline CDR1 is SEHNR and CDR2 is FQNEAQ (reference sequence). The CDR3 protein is CASSSPGGRLADSTDTQYF. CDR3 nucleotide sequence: TGTGCCAGCAGCTCACCTGGGGGAAGACTAGCGGATAGCACAGATACGCAGTATTTT.